Listed below are T cell receptor beta chains from one sample, sequenced in a study of blood T cell repertoires in COVID-19. Sequencing used immunoSEQ multiplex PCR; TCRdb keeps in-frame clones, though not all of them. The sample carries 200,000 to 250,000 clones, about 81% recorded once. Sequenced: PBMCs or T cells enriched from blood (not recorded which). These receptors originate from a man aged 40-50 years who had recovered from COVID-19. Both conserved end residues are part of each CDR3. The D gene is left open where the match is weak. The size of a clone is reported for some rows only, either as once, few or many, or as a class for expanded clones.

TRBV10-2	once	TRBJ2-3	14	TRBD2	TGCGCCAGCACTAGCGGGAGAGTCACAGATACGCAGTATTTT	CASTSGRVTDTQYF
TRBV30	NA	TRBJ1-4	14	NA	TGTGCCTGGAGCCCCGGATCCGGGTATGAAAAACTGTTTTTT	CAWSPGSGYEKLFF
TRBV28	NA	TRBJ1-5	14	TRBD1	TGTGCCAGCAGTTTAATCACAGGGGGTCAGCCCCAGCATTTT	CASSLITGGQPQHF
TRBV10-1	NA	TRBJ1-1	14	NA	TGCGCCAATCCTCGGGGAGCTCGAAACACTGAAGCTTTCTTT	CANPRGARNTEAFF
TRBV7-9	NA	TRBJ1-6	15	NA	TGTGCCAGCAGCTTAGGTGAGGGTGTAAATTCACCCCTCCACTTT	CASSLGEGVNSPLHF
TRBV11-2	NA	TRBJ1-1	13	NA	TGTGCCAGCAGCCCGCGGGGGGCGGTAGAAGCTTTCTTT	CASSPRGAVEAFF
TRBV9	NA	TRBJ1-2	15	NA	TGTGCCAGCAGCGCCGAACGTAGCGCTAACTATGGCTACACCTTC	CASSAERSANYGYTF
TRBV2	once	TRBJ2-5	11	NA	TGTGCCAGCACTCTCCAAGAGACCCAGTACTTC	CASTLQETQYF
TRBV18	NA	TRBJ1-5	15	TRBD1	TGTGCCAGCTCACCAGGGACAGGCAGACATCAGCCCCAGCATTTT	CASSPGTGRHQPQHF
TRBV10-3	NA	TRBJ1-1	14	NA	TGTGCCATCAAAGCAGACTCCATTAACACTGAAGCTTTCTTT	CAIKADSINTEAFF
TRBV30	NA	TRBJ2-7	13	NA	TGTGCGATGAGACACCCCCCGCTCTACGAGCAGTACTTC	CAMRHPPLYEQYF
TRBV12-5	NA	TRBJ1-1	14	NA	TGTGCTAGTGGTTTGGCGACCGCAGGGGCTGAAGCTTTCTTT	CASGLATAGAEAFF
TRBV4-2	NA	TRBJ1-1	14	NA	TGTGCCAGCAGCCAAGGCCAGGAGAACACTGAAGCTTTCTTT	CASSQGQENTEAFF
TRBV27	NA	TRBJ1-2	16	NA	TGTGCCAGCAGTTTAGCGGCGGGTCCGAATCCCTTTGGCTACACCTTC	CASSLAAGPNPFGYTF
TRBV18	NA	TRBJ1-5	15	TRBD1	TGTGCCAGCTCACCGCGGGACAGAGGCAATCAGCCCCAGCATTTT	CASSPRDRGNQPQHF
TRBV30	NA	TRBJ2-3	15	TRBD2	TGTGCCTGGAGCTCGGAGGGACTAGCGGGGGGGCCTCGGTATTTT	CAWSSEGLAGGPRYF
TRBV5-1	once	TRBJ1-1	14	TRBD1	TGCGCCAGCAGCCTGGCTGGCGGACAGGGAGGAGCTTTCTTT	CASSLAGGQGGAFF
TRBV30	few	TRBJ2-7	14	NA	TGTGCCTGGAGGAGCAGAGTCCGTAGAGGCGAGCAGTACTTC	CAWRSRVRRGEQYF
TRBV5-1	NA	TRBJ2-2	14	NA	TGCGCCAGCAGACCGGTACCGAACACCGGGGAGCTGTTTTTT	CASRPVPNTGELFF
TRBV5-1	many	TRBJ1-2	14	NA	TGCGCCAGCAGCGGTGACTCAGGGTCTTATGGCTACACCTTC	CASSGDSGSYGYTF
TRBV4-1	NA	TRBJ1-1	15	TRBD1	TGCGCCAGCAGCCAAGTGGGGACAGGGTATACTGAAGCTTTCTTT	CASSQVGTGYTEAFF
TRBV4-1	NA	TRBJ1-5	13	NA	TGCGCCAGCAGCCAAGCCGGGAATCAGCCCCAGCATTTT	CASSQAGNQPQHF
TRBV7-8	NA	TRBJ2-1	15	NA	TGTGCCAGCAGCTTAGGGGGGGTATTCTACAATGAGCAGTTCTTC	CASSLGGVFYNEQFF
TRBV30	NA	TRBJ2-7	14	NA	TGTGCCTGGACCCCCCTAGAGCGGGTCTACGAGCAGTACTTC	CAWTPLERVYEQYF
TRBV12-1	NA	TRBJ2-4	15	NA	TGTGCCAGCAATCCCCTCCGGGTGTCCAAAAACATTCAGTACTTC	CASNPLRVSKNIQYF
TRBV19	NA	TRBJ1-1	13	NA	TGTGCCAGTAGTTGGTCCCTAGGCACTGAAGCTTTCTTT	CASSWSLGTEAFF
TRBV7-6	few	TRBJ1-6	15	NA	TGTGCCAGCAGCTTAGGAACAGGGCCGAATTCACCCCTCCACTTT	CASSLGTGPNSPLHF
TRBV6-5	NA	TRBJ1-1	12	NA	TGTGCCAGCAGGGACAGTTACACTGAAGCTTTCTTT	CASRDSYTEAFF
TRBV2	NA	TRBJ2-1	13	NA	TGTGCCAGCGGTCTCGGCAGGGCTTATGAGCAGTTCTTC	CASGLGRAYEQFF
TRBV14	NA	TRBJ1-1	15	NA	TGTGCCAGCAGCCAAGATAGGGGTGGGAACACTGAAGCTTTCTTT	CASSQDRGGNTEAFF
TRBV18	NA	TRBJ1-2	15	TRBD1	TGTGCCAGCTCACCGTCGGGACAGGGCTATTATGGCTACACCTTC	CASSPSGQGYYGYTF
TRBV9	few	TRBJ2-4	13	NA	TGTGCCAGCAGCGTAGGGTCGGGGGACATTCAGTACTTC	CASSVGSGDIQYF
TRBV2	NA	TRBJ1-5	16	TRBD1	TGTGCCAGCAGTGGGGACAGGGGGTATAGCAATCAGCCCCAGCATTTT	CASSGDRGYSNQPQHF
TRBV5-1	NA	TRBJ2-6	16	NA	TGCGCCAGCAGCTTGGGGGCAGGGCCCGGGGCCAACGTCCTGACTTTC	CASSLGAGPGANVLTF
TRBV19	NA	TRBJ1-1	17	TRBD1	TGTGCCAGTAGATCTCTCACAGGGGGGGGAATGAACACTGAAGCTTTCTTT	CASRSLTGGGMNTEAFF